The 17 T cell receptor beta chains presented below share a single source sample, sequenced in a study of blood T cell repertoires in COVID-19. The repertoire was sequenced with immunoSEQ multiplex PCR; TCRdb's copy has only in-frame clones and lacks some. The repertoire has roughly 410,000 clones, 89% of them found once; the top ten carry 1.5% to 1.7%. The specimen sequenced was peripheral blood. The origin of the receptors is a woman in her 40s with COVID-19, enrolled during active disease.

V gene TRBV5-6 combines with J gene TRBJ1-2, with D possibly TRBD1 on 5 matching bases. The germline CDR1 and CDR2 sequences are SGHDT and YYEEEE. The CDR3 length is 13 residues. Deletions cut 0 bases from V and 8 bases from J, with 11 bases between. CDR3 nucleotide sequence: TGTGCCAGCAGCTTGGGGAGGGGAGGAGGCTACACCTTC. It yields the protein CASSLGRGGGYTF.

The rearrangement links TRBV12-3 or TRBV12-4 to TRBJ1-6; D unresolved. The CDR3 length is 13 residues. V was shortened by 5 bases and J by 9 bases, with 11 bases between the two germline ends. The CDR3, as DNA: TGTGCCAGCAGTCCGGGGTACGGTTCACCCCTCCACTTT. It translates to CASSPGYGSPLHF.

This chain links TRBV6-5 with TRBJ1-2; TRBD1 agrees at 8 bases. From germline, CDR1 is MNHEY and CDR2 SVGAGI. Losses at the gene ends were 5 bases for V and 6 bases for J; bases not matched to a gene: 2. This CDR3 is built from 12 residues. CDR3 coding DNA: TGTGCCAGCAGTCGACAGGGGAATGGCTACACCTTC. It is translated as CASSRQGNGYTF.

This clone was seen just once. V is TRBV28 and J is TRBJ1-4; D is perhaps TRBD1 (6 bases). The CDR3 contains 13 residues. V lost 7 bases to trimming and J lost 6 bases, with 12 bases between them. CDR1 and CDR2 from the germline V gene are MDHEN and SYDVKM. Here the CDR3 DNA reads TGTGCCAGCACCGGGGGGCGGGATGAAAAACTGTTTTTT. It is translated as CASTGGRDEKLFF.

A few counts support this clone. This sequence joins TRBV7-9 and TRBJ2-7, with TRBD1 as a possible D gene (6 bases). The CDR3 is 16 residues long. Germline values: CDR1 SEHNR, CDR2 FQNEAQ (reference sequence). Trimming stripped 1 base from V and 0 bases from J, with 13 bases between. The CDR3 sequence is CASSLDTGPSSYEQYF. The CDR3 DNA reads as TGTGCCAGCAGCTTAGATACAGGGCCGAGCTCCTACGAGCAGTACTTC.

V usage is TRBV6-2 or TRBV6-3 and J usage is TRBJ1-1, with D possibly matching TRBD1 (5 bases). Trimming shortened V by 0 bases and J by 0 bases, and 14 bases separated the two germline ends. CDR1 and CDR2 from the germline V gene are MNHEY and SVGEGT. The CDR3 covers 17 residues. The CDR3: CASSYSKGRGMNTEAFF. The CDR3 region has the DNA TGTGCCAGCAGTTACTCGAAAGGGAGGGGTATGAACACTGAAGCTTTCTTT.

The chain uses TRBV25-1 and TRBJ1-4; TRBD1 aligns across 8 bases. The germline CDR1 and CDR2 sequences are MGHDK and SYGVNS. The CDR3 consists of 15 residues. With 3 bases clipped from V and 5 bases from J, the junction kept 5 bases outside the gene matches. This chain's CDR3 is CASSDWTGKNEKLFF. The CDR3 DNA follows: TGTGCCAGCAGTGACTGGACAGGGAAGAATGAAAAACTGTTTTTT.

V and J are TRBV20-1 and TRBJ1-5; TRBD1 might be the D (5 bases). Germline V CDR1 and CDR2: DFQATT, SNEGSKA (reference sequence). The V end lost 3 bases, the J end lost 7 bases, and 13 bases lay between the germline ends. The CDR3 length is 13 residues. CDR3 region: CSASFRAGQPQHF. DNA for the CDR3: TGCAGTGCTAGTTTCAGGGCTGGCCAGCCCCAGCATTTT.

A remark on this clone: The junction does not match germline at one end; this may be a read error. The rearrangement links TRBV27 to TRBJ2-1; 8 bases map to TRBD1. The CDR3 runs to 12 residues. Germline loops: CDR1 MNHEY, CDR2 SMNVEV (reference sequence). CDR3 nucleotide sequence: TGTGCCAGCAGACCGGACAGGGCTAATTTGCTCTTC. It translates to CASRPDRANLLF.

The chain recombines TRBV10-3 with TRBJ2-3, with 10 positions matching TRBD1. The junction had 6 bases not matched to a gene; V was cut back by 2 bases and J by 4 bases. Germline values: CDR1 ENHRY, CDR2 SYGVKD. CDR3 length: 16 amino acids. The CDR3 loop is CAISEPHGTGADTQYF. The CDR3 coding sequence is TGTGCCATCAGTGAGCCTCACGGGACAGGGGCAGATACGCAGTATTTT.

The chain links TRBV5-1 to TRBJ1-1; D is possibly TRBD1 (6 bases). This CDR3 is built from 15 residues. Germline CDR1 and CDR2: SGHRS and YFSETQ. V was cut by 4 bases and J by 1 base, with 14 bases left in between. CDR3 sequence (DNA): TGCGCCAGCAGCCCTGAGGGGGTTTCGAACACTGAAGCTTTCTTT. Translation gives CASSPEGVSNTEAFF. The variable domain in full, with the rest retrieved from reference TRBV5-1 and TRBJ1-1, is KAGVTQTPRYLIKTRGQQVTLSCSPISGHRSVSWYQQTPGQGLQFLFEYFSETQRNKGNFPGRFSGRQFSNSRSEMNVSTLELGDSALYLCASSPEGVSNTEAFFGQGTRLTVV.

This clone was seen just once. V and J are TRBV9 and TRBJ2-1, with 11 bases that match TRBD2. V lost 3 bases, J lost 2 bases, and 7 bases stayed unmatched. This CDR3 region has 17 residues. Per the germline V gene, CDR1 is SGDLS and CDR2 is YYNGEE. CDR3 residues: CASSASLAGGAYNEQFF. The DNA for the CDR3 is TGTGCCAGCAGCGCCAGCTTAGCGGGAGGGGCCTACAATGAGCAGTTCTTC. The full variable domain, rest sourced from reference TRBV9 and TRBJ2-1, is DSGVTQTPKHLITATGQRVTLRCSPRSGDLSVYWYQQSLDQGLQFLIQYYNGEERAKGNILERFSAQQFPDLHSELNLSSLELGDSALYFCASSASLAGGAYNEQFFGPGTRLTVL.

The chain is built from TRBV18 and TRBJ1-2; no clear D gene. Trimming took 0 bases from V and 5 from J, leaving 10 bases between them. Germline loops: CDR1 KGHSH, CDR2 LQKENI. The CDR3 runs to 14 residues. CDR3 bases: TGTGCCAGCTCACCACCATCGGCGGATTATGGCTACACCTTC. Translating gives CASSPPSADYGYTF.

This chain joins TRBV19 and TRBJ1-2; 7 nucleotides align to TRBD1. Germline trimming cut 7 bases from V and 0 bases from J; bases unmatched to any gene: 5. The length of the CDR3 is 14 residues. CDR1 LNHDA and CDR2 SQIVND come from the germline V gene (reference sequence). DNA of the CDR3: TGTGCCAGTAAGACAGGGAACACTAACTATGGCTACACCTTC. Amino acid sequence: CASKTGNTNYGYTF. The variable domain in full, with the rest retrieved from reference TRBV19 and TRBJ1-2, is DGGITQSPKYLFRKEGQNVTLSCEQNLNHDAMYWYRQDPGQGLRLIYYSQIVNDFQKGDIAEGYSVSREKKESFPLTVTSAQKNPTAFYLCASKTGNTNYGYTFGSGTRLTVV.

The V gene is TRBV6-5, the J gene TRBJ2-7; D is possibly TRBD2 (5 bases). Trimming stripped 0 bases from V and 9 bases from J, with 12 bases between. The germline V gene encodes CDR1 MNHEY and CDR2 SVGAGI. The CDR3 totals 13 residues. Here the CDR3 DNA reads TGTGCCAGCAGTTACTCGTTTGGGCGGGTGCAGTACTTC. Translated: CASSYSFGRVQYF.

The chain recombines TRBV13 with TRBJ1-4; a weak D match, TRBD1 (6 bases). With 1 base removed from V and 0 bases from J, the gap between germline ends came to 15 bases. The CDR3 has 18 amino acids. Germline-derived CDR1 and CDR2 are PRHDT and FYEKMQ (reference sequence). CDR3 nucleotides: TGTGCCAGCAGCTTAGCCCCGGGAGGGGGAGCAACTAATGAAAAACTGTTTTTT. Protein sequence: CASSLAPGGGATNEKLFF.

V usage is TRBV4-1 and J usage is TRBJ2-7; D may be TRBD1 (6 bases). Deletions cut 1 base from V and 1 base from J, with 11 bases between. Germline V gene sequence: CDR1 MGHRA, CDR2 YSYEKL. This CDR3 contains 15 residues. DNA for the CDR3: TGCGCCAGCAGCCAAGGCGGACAGAGATCCTACGAGCAGTACTTC. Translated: CASSQGGQRSYEQYF.